Below, 21 T cell receptor beta chains from the same sample are listed, as sequenced in a study of T cell responses to AZD1222 COVID-19 vaccine. Data came from immunoSEQ multiplex PCR; TCRdb stores just in-frame clones and leaves some out. The table records about 140,000 clones, about nine tenths of them present only once. This specimen consisted of peripheral blood, obtained on day 0 of AZD1222 vaccination. The origin of the receptors is an adult in good health.

The chain recombines TRBV5-1 with TRBJ2-3; D remains unclear. The V end was cut by 1 base, the J end by 3 bases, with 12 bases between. CDR3 length: 15 amino acids. Germline-derived CDR1 and CDR2 are SGHRS and YFSETQ. The CDR3, as DNA: TGCGCCAGCAGCTTGAGCTGGGCTGGGACAGATACGCAGTATTTT. Encoded protein: CASSLSWAGTDTQYF.

This clone was observed a single time. The DNA for the CDR3 is TGTGCCAGCATGTACAGCTCTGGAAACACCATATATTTT. Amino acids: CASMYSSGNTIYF. This sequence joins TRBV6-5 and TRBJ1-3; D unresolved. The CDR3 is 13 amino acids. The germline CDR1 and CDR2 sequences are MNHEY and SVGAGI. V was clipped by 7 bases and J by 0 bases, with 7 bases between them.

J is TRBJ2-7 and V is TRBV3-1 (or the pseudogene TRBV3-2), with TRBD2 identical over 7 bases. V lost 8 bases to trimming and J lost 2 bases; unmatched junction nucleotides: 9. Germline V gene data show CDR1 as LGHDT and CDR2 as YNNKEL (reference sequence). There are 14 residues in the CDR3. The CDR3 spells CASSGLAVPYEQYF. The CDR3 nucleotides are TGTGCCAGCTCGGGGCTAGCGGTCCCCTACGAGCAGTACTTC.

The chain carries TRBV6-1 and TRBJ2-5; D might be TRBD1 or TRBD2, each matching 5 bases. Trimming left V 1 base short and J 4 bases short, with 7 bases between. Germline V lookup: CDR1 MNHNS, CDR2 SASEGT. The CDR3 extends over 13 amino acids. The DNA of the CDR3 is TGTGCCAGCAGTGAAGGTGGGGGAGAGACCCAGTACTTC. This sequence encodes CASSEGGGETQYF.

This clone was recorded only once. V gene TRBV19 combines with J gene TRBJ1-1; TRBD1 aligns across 9 bases. The CDR3 has 14 amino acids. V was clipped by 4 bases and J by 6 bases; unmatched bases: 6. Germline V gene data show CDR1 as LNHDA and CDR2 as SQIVND (reference sequence). This CDR3 reads CASSTYDRGAEAFF. CDR3 sequence (DNA): TGTGCCAGTAGTACCTATGACAGGGGGGCTGAAGCTTTCTTT.

The genes are TRBV19 and TRBJ1-4; unclear D gene. This CDR3 has 11 amino acids. Germline lookup yields CDR1 LNHDA and CDR2 SQIVND (reference sequence). V gave up 3 bases and J gave up 11 bases, with 7 bases separating them. The CDR3 nucleotides are TGTGCCAGTAGTATCGGGATTAAACTGTTTTTT. Protein product: CASSIGIKLFF.

This chain uses TRBV19 with TRBJ2-7, with D maybe TRBD2 (6 bases). The V gene lost 8 bases and the J gene lost 0 bases, with 17 bases spanning the gap. The CDR3 sequence is 15 residues long. Germline CDR1 is LNHDA and CDR2 is SQIVND (reference sequence). The CDR3 loop reads CASRYRGGSSYEQYF. CDR3 nucleotides: TGTGCCAGTCGTTATAGAGGAGGGAGCTCCTACGAGCAGTACTTC. Supplemented by reference TRBV19 and TRBJ2-7, the full variable domain reads DGGITQSPKYLFRKEGQNVTLSCEQNLNHDAMYWYRQDPGQGLRLIYYSQIVNDFQKGDIAEGYSVSREKKESFPLTVTSAQKNPTAFYLCASRYRGGSSYEQYFGPGTRLTVT.

The J gene is TRBJ2-3, the V gene TRBV6-4; the D is unclear. CDR1 and CDR2 from the germline V gene are MRHNA and SNTAGT. The CDR3 has 13 amino acids. The ends were cut back, 5 bases at V and 0 bases at J, with 6 bases in the middle. The CDR3 DNA reads as TGTGCCAGCAGTACCACAAGCACAGATACGCAGTATTTT. This translates into CASSTTSTDTQYF.

This clone has just a few counts. V and J are TRBV6-6 and TRBJ1-1, with D perhaps TRBD1 (6 bases). Germline CDR1 MNHNY, CDR2 SVGAGI (reference sequence). CDR3 size: 13 residues. The ends were cut back, 8 bases at V and 1 base at J, with 11 bases in the middle. CDR3 region: CASPRGRNTEAFF. Here the CDR3 DNA reads TGTGCCAGCCCCAGGGGTAGGAACACTGAAGCTTTCTTT.

V and J are TRBV18 and TRBJ2-5; 11 positions match TRBD2. CDR1 and CDR2 from the germline V gene are KGHSH and LQKENI. V was pared by 6 bases and J by 1 base, with 10 bases of the junction left unmatched. CDR3 size: 17 residues. The CDR3 protein is CASSSTGTSGTQETQYF. The CDR3 DNA reads TGTGCCAGCTCTTCTACCGGGACTAGCGGTACCCAAGAGACCCAGTACTTC.

V gene TRBV29-1 combines with J gene TRBJ2-2; no clear D gene. The V end was cut by 3 bases, the J end by 4 bases, with 15 bases between. The CDR3 contains 15 residues. CDR1 is SQVTM, CDR2 ANQGSEA, per germline. CDR3 sequence: CSVDMAGSGTGELFF. The CDR3 DNA reads as TGCAGCGTTGATATGGCCGGATCAGGCACCGGGGAGCTGTTTTTT.

To note about this clone: The sample carries other DNA sequences with the same CDR3. The chain couples TRBV11-2 to TRBJ1-1; D is unclear. Deletions cut 1 base from V and 0 bases from J, with 3 bases between. CDR1 is SGHAT, CDR2 FQNNGV, per germline. The CDR3 runs to 13 residues. The CDR3 nucleotides are TGTGCCAGCAGCTTAGGTGTGAACACTGAAGCTTTCTTT. Amino acid sequence: CASSLGVNTEAFF.

Notes on this clone: Other DNA sequences in the same sample also yield this CDR3. This sequence joins TRBV20-1 and TRBJ1-1; D might be TRBD1 (5 bases). Trimming took 3 bases from V and 3 from J, leaving 8 bases between them. CDR1 and CDR2 (germline): DFQATT, SNEGSKA (reference sequence). CDR3 length: 12 amino acids. CDR3 bases: TGCAGTGCTAGTAGGGGAGACACTGAAGCTTTCTTT. This encodes CSASRGDTEAFF.

J is TRBJ2-1 and V is TRBV4-1; TRBD1 might be the D (5 bases). The CDR3 spans 13 residues. V lost 4 bases, J lost 4 bases, and 8 bases lay in between. Looked up from germline, CDR1 is MGHRA and CDR2 is YSYEKL. CDR3 in amino acids: CASSRGDYNEQFF. In nucleotides, the CDR3 is TGCGCCAGCAGCCGGGGCGATTACAATGAGCAGTTCTTC.

This chain joins TRBV11-2 and TRBJ2-7; 7 bases are a match to TRBD1. This CDR3 spans 14 amino acids. The germline V gene has CDR1 SGHAT and CDR2 FQNNGV. V lost 5 bases to trimming and J lost 3 bases; unmatched junction nucleotides: 7. The CDR3, as DNA: TGTGCCAGCAGCCCAGCCCCAGGGGGCTACGAGCAGTACTTC. This sequence encodes CASSPAPGGYEQYF.

The V call is TRBV25-1, the J call TRBJ1-2, with 7 bases that match TRBD1. After removal of 8 bases from V and 6 bases from J, the junction contained 9 bases not matched to a gene. This CDR3 is 13 amino acids long. Germline assignment: CDR1 MGHDK and CDR2 SYGVNS. In DNA form, the CDR3 reads TGTGCCAGCGGGGACAGAACGATCGATGGCTACACCTTC. This encodes CASGDRTIDGYTF.

This clone was recorded a few times. V and J are TRBV6-2 or TRBV6-3 and TRBJ1-1; the D is unclear. V gave up 2 bases and J gave up 2 bases, with 12 bases separating them. The CDR3 extends over 15 amino acids. In germline, CDR1 is MNHEY, CDR2 SVGEGT. The CDR3 region is CASSYDRVPNTEAFF. CDR3 in DNA: TGTGCCAGCAGTTACGACCGGGTTCCTAACACTGAAGCTTTCTTT.

The chain combines TRBV23-1 with TRBJ1-2; no definite D call. TRBV23-1 is designated an ORF whose function remains uncertain. V was pared by 0 bases and J by 4 bases, with 3 bases between. This CDR3 is built from 12 residues. CDR3 DNA: TGCGCCAGCAGTCAATCATTCTATGGCTACACCTTC. Translated: CASSQSFYGYTF.

The J gene is TRBJ1-3, the V gene TRBV2; D is unresolved. The germline CDR1 and CDR2 sequences are SNHLY and FYNNEI. V lost 3 bases and J lost 2, with 11 bases in between. The CDR3 totals 15 residues. The CDR3 region has the DNA TGTGCCAGCAGTGATTCCGGGTTAGCTGGAAACACCATATATTTT. Amino acid sequence: CASSDSGLAGNTIYF.

The J gene is TRBJ2-1, the V gene TRBV24-1; D unresolved. Trimming took off 10 bases at V and 7 bases at J, with 16 bases between the two ends. There are 13 residues in the CDR3. The germline V gene has CDR1 KGHDR and CDR2 SFDVKD. CDR3 protein: CATTGPLGNEQFF. In DNA, the CDR3 is TGTGCCACGACGGGCCCCCTAGGGAATGAGCAGTTCTTC.

The chain links TRBV2 to TRBJ1-5, with TRBD1 identical over 8 bases. Germline-derived CDR1 and CDR2 are SNHLY and FYNNEI. The CDR3 spans 14 residues. V lost 4 bases and J lost 7; bases outside the gene matches: 6. As DNA, the CDR3 is TGTGCCAGCAGTGGACAGGGGCAAGCACAGCCCCAGCATTTT. It encodes CASSGQGQAQPQHF. Full variable domain (rest looked up from reference TRBV2 and TRBJ1-5): EPEVTQTPSHQVTQMGQEVILRCVPISNHLYFYWYRQILGQKVEFLVSFYNNEISEKSEIFDDQFSVERPDGSNFTLKIRSTKLEDSAMYFCASSGQGQAQPQHFGDGTRLSIL.